Here is one TCR beta chain with its context. The target of this receptor is not known. Base quality data are lacking; no much larger clone is found one base away. At one collaborating source in Seattle, patients were enrolled during active infection and were followed longitudinally through the course of disease. Collaborating institutions collected whole blood in K2EDTA tubes following their own protocols. For TCRbeta analysis, collaborator samples were shipped as frozen whole blood, as isolated PBMCs, or as DNA extracted from either sample type. TCRbeta CDR3 regions were amplified from genomic DNA using the immunoSEQ Assay, a bias-controlled multiplex PCR. The published analysis was carried out like this. The number of nucleated cells in each sample was estimated from the amplification of reference gene primers within the assay. To quantify the absolute abundance of each unique TCRbeta CDR3 rearrangement, sequence reads were collapsed and filtered. For each sample, productive Simpson clonality was calculated as the square root of Simpson's diversity index over productive rearrangements. In its TCRdb copy, this immuneACCESS table keeps in-frame sequences only and misses some clones. Where compared with another copy, unresolved V genes explain less than half of these, and the others have no known cause. That table gives V, J and clone size, and the DNA gave D and trimming. This sample comprises about 290,000 clones, around 92% of them detected only once. Around 10% of the sample rests with the top ten.

CDR1 and CDR2 are read off the germline V gene as KGHDR and SFDVKD. The CDR3 has 14 amino acids, counting the end cysteine and phenylalanine. Only the CDR3 portion is preserved as DNA: 42 bases, with reading frame beginning at the first base. Trimming leaves V shorter by 3 bases and J shorter by 8 bases, with the junction holding 6 bases beyond the gene matches. The data were taken from a study of blood T cell repertoires in COVID-19 (dated by TCRdb to 2020 to 2022). Turning to the overall study: The collaborator samples originated in the United States, Italy and Spain and spanned the acute and convalescent phases of COVID-19. The dataset comprised deeply sampled blood TCRbeta repertoires from subjects exposed to, actively infected with, or recovered from COVID-19. A de-identified subject ID, COVID-19 status, age in years and sex were almost always included in the sample metadata. The samples were drawn from two sources: the first 160 participants of the ongoing ImmuneRACE study, and 1,000 to 1,500 subjects contributed by 6 global collaborators. The material from the prospective study consisted of cDNA or gDNA derived from T cells, B-cell-depleted T cells, or PBMCs. HLA class I and class II types, where available, came from metadata supplied by the sample provider rather than from assay-based typing. The repertoires were made available in a free public database intended to serve as a resource for research on the immune response to SARS-CoV-2.

The paper as a whole reports these results and caveats: The quantity of clinical and demographic metadata differed by source and by participant and was supplied without curation.

Sequences were obtained from peripheral blood. The chain couples TRBV24-1 to TRBJ1-2; TRBD1 aligns with 9 central bases. The receptor's source is a woman aged 25 to 39 with COVID-19, enrolled during active disease. The CDR3 in this case is CATSDPGQGRGYTF. The sequenced DNA: TGTGCCACCAGTGATCCGGGACAGGGAAGAGGCTACACCTTC.